This paragraph covers one T cell receptor (beta chain) sequence. Its antigen is not identified. The data are from a study of CXCR3-negative and CXCR3-positive naive CD8 T cells. Study conclusions and caveats: Naive CXCR3-positive and CXCR3-negative cells shared similar TRBV-TRBJ usage, unlike memory cells. Naive CXCR3-positive cells had TRB CDR3s more hydrophobic than those of CXCR3-negative naive cells.

Libraries were UMI-labeled 5' RACE TRB cDNA. For each CDR3 protein, TCRdb gives one entry from its re-call of the 5' RACE reads, without DNA. The sample's table shows 95,000 to 100,000 distinct CDR3 sequences. The TCR comes from a human donor in good health. Some clones in this sample may be carry-over from other donors' samples. Material: naive CXCR3+ CD8+ T cells from blood. The subset was: CD45RO-CCR7+CD27+CD95- naive CD8+ T cells expressing CXCR3 (TNR3+).

The CDR3 spells CASSTSGGRYEQYF. This chain joins TRBV5-1 and TRBJ2-7; TCRdb lists TRBD2, though no DNA is available to test this call. Per germline, CDR1 SGHRS and CDR2 YFSETQ. The CDR3 is 14 residues long.